The 8 T cell receptor beta chains below come from one sample, sequenced in a study of quantifying T cell responses using KT2 cells. The wider study: RNA was reverse transcribed with TCR alpha and beta constant-region primers.

A single-stranded UMI oligo with SP2 sequence was ligated to cDNA 3' ends. First-round PCR used roughly 4 cycles and beta primers RC1.1 and RC1.2 covering TRBC1 and TRBC2. TCRdb itself ran the UMI-ligation and nested PCR reads through MiXCR, one entry per CDR3 protein. The profile covers 25,000 to 35,000 distinct CDR3 sequences, with 6% to 9.5% appearing a single time and 15% to 18% taken by the ten largest. The sample consisted of PBMCs spiked with cells of the T cell clone KT2. These receptors all come from a human donor.

This rearrangement joins TRBV20-1 to TRBJ2-7; 8 positions match TRBD2. This CDR3 comprises 14 residues. Losses at the gene ends were 3 bases for V and 5 bases for J; bases not matched to a gene: 9. Germline-derived CDR1 and CDR2 are DFQATT and SNEGSKA (reference sequence). The CDR3 loop is CSARKRESSNEQYF. The DNA for the CDR3 is TGCAGTGCTAGGAAGCGGGAGAGCTCTAACGAGCAGTACTTC.

In its sample, this clonotype was seen many times. The chain links TRBV29-1 to TRBJ1-4; no firm D call. V shed 2 bases and J shed 8 bases, with 6 bases lying between them. The CDR3 spans 11 residues. Germline-derived CDR1 and CDR2 are SQVTM and ANQGSEA. The CDR3 DNA follows: TGCAGCGTTGAATCGGGGGAAAAACTGTTTTTT. It specifies CSVESGEKLFF.

This clonotype appeared many times. This chain connects TRBV5-5 to TRBJ2-1; 13 nucleotides match TRBD2. The junction had 9 bases not matched to a gene; V was cut back by 1 base and J by 5 bases. The CDR3 covers 18 residues. Per germline, CDR1 SGHKS and CDR2 YYEKEE (reference sequence). The CDR3 nucleotides read TGTGCCAGCAGCTTGATCCTCGGGACTAGCGGGATCGACAATGAGCAGTTCTTC. This translates into CASSLILGTSGIDNEQFF.

This clonotype was recorded at least ten times. V usage is TRBV20-1 and J usage is TRBJ1-2; possibly TRBD1 for D (5 bases). The germline gives CDR1 DFQATT, CDR2 SNEGSKA (reference sequence). Between the trimmed V and J ends, which lost 1 base and 0 bases, there was a span of 12 bases. CDR3 size: 15 residues. The CDR3 nucleotides are TGCAGTGCTAGAGGATCGGGGGACTCTAACTATGGCTACACCTTC. Residues: CSARGSGDSNYGYTF.

The J gene is TRBJ2-3, the V gene TRBV11-3; 11 nucleotides line up with TRBD2. Germline V gene lookup returns CDR1 SGHNT and CDR2 YENEEA. The ends lost 1 base at V and 1 base at J; junction bases unmatched: 1. CDR3 size: 16 residues. The CDR3 reads CASSLGTSGRTDTQYF. In nucleotides, the CDR3 is TGTGCCAGCAGCTTAGGGACTAGCGGGCGCACAGATACGCAGTATTTT.

This clonotype was counted ten times or more. The chain combines TRBV6-1 with TRBJ2-5; 7 positions agree with TRBD2. The CDR3 totals 15 residues. CDR1 is MNHNS, CDR2 SASEGT, per germline. Germline trimming cut 0 bases from V and 5 bases from J; bases unmatched to any gene: 6. CDR3 sequence reads: CASSEAGGEEETQYF. For the CDR3, the DNA is TGTGCCAGCAGTGAAGCTGGGGGGGAGGAGGAGACCCAGTACTTC.

This clonotype was observed a few times. The V gene is TRBV5-4, the J gene TRBJ1-3, with 7 bases lining up with TRBD1. Germline values: CDR1 SGHNT, CDR2 YYREEE (reference sequence). This CDR3 contains 18 residues. The ends lost 0 bases at V and 0 bases at J; junction bases unmatched: 9. CDR3 in DNA: TGTGCCAGCAGCTTGGATGGACAGGCCCTGAGCTCTGGAAACACCATATATTTT. This codes for CASSLDGQALSSGNTIYF.

The J gene is TRBJ2-7, the V gene TRBV5-1; 12 nucleotides agree with TRBD2. Losses at the gene ends were 3 bases for V and 7 bases for J; bases not matched to a gene: 5. Germline loops: CDR1 SGHRS, CDR2 YFSETQ. There are 14 residues in the CDR3. In DNA form, the CDR3 reads TGCGCCAGCAGCTCTAGCGGGAGGGCCAGTGAGCAGTACTTC. Encoded protein: CASSSSGRASEQYF. Variable domain in full (rest from reference TRBV5-1 and TRBJ2-7): KAGVTQTPRYLIKTRGQQVTLSCSPISGHRSVSWYQQTPGQGLQFLFEYFSETQRNKGNFPGRFSGRQFSNSRSEMNVSTLELGDSALYLCASSSSGRASEQYFGPGTRLTVT.